Listed below are T cell receptor beta chains from one sample, sequenced in a study of shared T cell receptors in the human thymus. TCRdb keeps only in-frame clones here, not all; method: immunoSEQ multiplex PCR. The sample carries 540,000 or so clones, around 78% recorded once. The sample was also linked to a second study, of human thymus T cells.

What was sequenced was thymocytes. The receptors stem from a boy under two years old with a congenital heart defect. CDR3s include the opening cysteine and the closing phenylalanine or tryptophan. A D gene is named only where the DNA matches it firmly. Clone size is not always given. Where it is, it says once, few, many or a class for expanded clones.

size,D,J,length,V,DNA,CDR3
.,TRBD2,TRBJ2-1,20,TRBV4-2,TGTGCCAGCAGCCAAGTCCGCCTAGCGGGAGGGGGACGGTCCTACAATGAGCAGTTCTTC,CASSQVRLAGGGRSYNEQFF
.,TRBD2,TRBJ2-7,15,TRBV7-2,TGTGCCAGCAGCTCGCCTGGAGCGGGAGCGCCCGAGCAGTACTTC,CASSSPGAGAPEQYF
.,TRBD1,TRBJ1-1,14,TRBV11-1,TGTGCCAGCGTGACAGGGCGATCCGACACTGAAGCTTTCTTT,CASVTGRSDTEAFF
.,TRBD2,TRBJ2-1,16,TRBV12-5,TGTGCTAGTGGTCCGCTTAGGACTAGCGAATACAATGAGCAGTTCTTC,CASGPLRTSEYNEQFF
.,TRBD2,TRBJ2-3,18,TRBV27,TGTGCCAGCAGTCCGAGGACTAGCGGGAGGGCCTGCACAGATACGCAGTATTTT,CASSPRTSGRACTDTQYF
.,.,TRBJ2-7,15,TRBV28,TGTGCCAGCAGTTTGAGGACAGTCCCGAACTACGAGCAGTACTTC,CASSLRTVPNYEQYF
.,TRBD2,TRBJ2-2,16,TRBV11-2,TGTGCCAGCAGCTTATCGGCGGGAGGGCCTGCCGGGGAGCTGTTTTTT,CASSLSAGGPAGELFF
.,TRBD1,TRBJ2-7,16,TRBV19,TGTGCCAGTAGTCATTGGCCGGAGACAGGGCCCTACGAGCAGTACTTC,CASSHWPETGPYEQYF
.,TRBD1,TRBJ1-2,12,TRBV19,TGTGCCAGTACCCCAGGACAGGGTGGCTACACCTTC,CASTPGQGGYTF
.,TRBD2,TRBJ2-7,15,TRBV6-4,TGTGCCAGCAGCACGTGGGGGAGGGGTCCCTACGAGCAGTACTTC,CASSTWGRGPYEQYF
.,TRBD2,TRBJ2-2,19,TRBV28,TGTGCCAGCAGCCTCAGGAAGACTAGCGGGGGGGCTAACACCGGGGAGCTGTTTTTT,CASSLRKTSGGANTGELFF
few,TRBD2,TRBJ2-7,16,TRBV4-2,TGTGCCAGCACCCAGGGTACCGGGAGGGGGTCCTACGAGCAGTACTTC,CASTQGTGRGSYEQYF
.,.,TRBJ2-7,14,TRBV6-5,TGTGCCAGCAGTTATTCCAGGGGCCCCTACGAGCAGTACTTC,CASSYSRGPYEQYF
.,TRBD1,TRBJ2-7,15,TRBV19,TGTGCCAGTGGGAAAACAGGGGGTAGGATCTACGAGCAGTACTTC,CASGKTGGRIYEQYF
.,TRBD2,TRBJ2-5,17,TRBV25-1,TGTGCCAGCAGTGAATGGGGACTAGCGGGACCAAGGGAGACCCAGTACTTC,CASSEWGLAGPRETQYF
.,TRBD1,TRBJ2-7,15,TRBV28,TGTGCCAGCAGTTTATTGGACAGGGGATCCTACGAGCAGTACTTC,CASSLLDRGSYEQYF
.,.,TRBJ1-2,14,TRBV6-5,TGTGCCAGCACGCGGGGCGTCCCGAACTATGGCTACACCTTC,CASTRGVPNYGYTF
.,TRBD2,TRBJ2-5,13,TRBV6-6,TGTGCCAGCAGCCAAACTAGCGGGAGTACCCAGTACTTC,CASSQTSGSTQYF
.,.,TRBJ1-2,15,TRBV21-1,TGTGCCAGCAGCAGCAGGGTAAGGGATAACTATGGCTACACCTTC,CASSSRVRDNYGYTF
.,.,TRBJ1-5,14,TRBV6-1,TGTGCCACCTCGGACAGCCATAGCAATCAGCCCCAGCATTTT,CATSDSHSNQPQHF
.,TRBD2,TRBJ2-3,19,TRBV4-1,TGCGCCAGCAGCCAAGGGCGGAGTAGCGGGAGGGCCGGGGGGGATACGCAGTATTTT,CASSQGRSSGRAGGDTQYF
.,.,TRBJ2-1,13,TRBV5-8,TGTGCCAGCAGCTTGGTGGGGCGCAATGAGCAGTTCTTC,CASSLVGRNEQFF
.,TRBD2,TRBJ2-1,18,TRBV27,TGTGCCAGCAGTTGGTTCAGGCTAGCGGGAGAGGGTGACAATGAGCAGTTCTTC,CASSWFRLAGEGDNEQFF
.,.,TRBJ2-1,11,TRBV4-2,TGTGCCAGCAGCCAAGGTTATCGGCAGTTCTTC,CASSQGYRQFF
.,.,TRBJ2-1,18,TRBV6-1,TGTGCCAGCAGTGAAGGAGGGTCTCTCTTAACAGCCTACAATGAGCAGTTCTTC,CASSEGGSLLTAYNEQFF
.,.,TRBJ2-3,12,TRBV11-2,TGTGCCAGCAGCTCCCCCCTAGATACGCAGTATTTT,CASSSPLDTQYF
.,TRBD2,TRBJ2-3,17,TRBV11-2,TGTGCCAGCAGCGCCCCGACTAGCGGGAGCCCCACAGATACGCAGTATTTT,CASSAPTSGSPTDTQYF
once,TRBD1,TRBJ1-1,13,TRBV10-1,TGCGCCAGCAGTGGACAGGGGGCCACTGAAGCTTTCTTT,CASSGQGATEAFF
.,.,TRBJ2-4,15,TRBV19,TGTGCCAGTACTGCCAACGAGGGATCCAAAAACATTCAGTACTTC,CASTANEGSKNIQYF
.,.,TRBJ1-1,13,TRBV9,TGTGCCAGCACGGGGGGAGGTGACACTGAAGCTTTCTTT,CASTGGGDTEAFF
.,TRBD2,TRBJ2-7,17,TRBV7-2,TGTGCCAGCAGCTCGGGACTAGCGGGAGGGCCGTACTACGAGCAGTACTTC,CASSSGLAGGPYYEQYF
.,TRBD2,TRBJ2-3,15,TRBV29-1,TGCAGCGTAAGCGGGAGGGTAATTATTACAGATACGCAGTATTTT,CSVSGRVIITDTQYF
.,TRBD2,TRBJ2-3,20,TRBV27,TGTGCCAGCAGCAGACCCCCCGGGACTAGCCTTGTGGATGGCACAGATACGCAGTATTTT,CASSRPPGTSLVDGTDTQYF
.,.,TRBJ2-3,14,TRBV5-1,TGCGCCAGCAGCTTGGTTCAGGGGAGAGATACGCAGTATTTT,CASSLVQGRDTQYF
.,TRBD1,TRBJ2-7,14,TRBV11-2,TGTGCCAGCAGCACAACAGGGGGCCTCTACGAGCAGTACTTC,CASSTTGGLYEQYF
.,.,TRBJ1-2,12,TRBV25-1,TGTGCCAGCAGTGGTCCAAACTATGGCTACACCTTC,CASSGPNYGYTF
.,.,TRBJ1-2,14,TRBV5-6,TGTGCCAGCGCCAAGGGGGAGGGGCCATATGGCTACACCTTC,CASAKGEGPYGYTF
few,.,TRBJ1-2,12,TRBV5-6,TGTGCCAGCAGCTTGCCGGACTATGGCTACACCTTC,CASSLPDYGYTF
.,TRBD1,TRBJ1-4,14,TRBV2,TGTGCCAGCTGGCTGGACAGGGCTAATGAAAAACTGTTTTTT,CASWLDRANEKLFF
.,TRBD2,TRBJ2-1,18,TRBV19,TGTGCCAGTAGTACCAACCCGACTAGCGGGAGCTCCTACAATGAGCAGTTCTTC,CASSTNPTSGSSYNEQFF
once,.,TRBJ1-1,13,TRBV30,TGTGCCTGGAGTCGAACGGTGGACACTGAAGCTTTCTTT,CAWSRTVDTEAFF
.,TRBD2,TRBJ2-7,16,TRBV11-2,TGTGCCAGCAGCTCCGTCCCAGCGGGAGGTCCGACCGAGCAGTACTTC,CASSSVPAGGPTEQYF
.,TRBD1,TRBJ1-5,18,TRBV7-6,TGTGCCAGCAGCTTAGCGGGACAGGGTTCTTTTGAGAATCAGCCCCAGCATTTT,CASSLAGQGSFENQPQHF
.,TRBD2,TRBJ2-7,17,TRBV7-2,TGTGCCAGCAGCTTAGGGGGGGGACTAGCGGGAGGCTACGAGCAGTACTTC,CASSLGGGLAGGYEQYF
once,.,TRBJ2-2,16,TRBV29-1,TGCAGCGTTGAAGTTTCGTCTCACAGGGCGACCGGGGAGCTGTTTTTT,CSVEVSSHRATGELFF
.,TRBD2,TRBJ2-7,15,TRBV5-1,TGCGCCAGCAAGGTGGGGAGCGGGAGGGACGACGAGCAGTACTTC,CASKVGSGRDDEQYF
.,TRBD2,TRBJ2-5,18,TRBV5-1,TGCGCCAGCAGCTGTGTCCCGGGACTAGCGGGATACCAAGAGACCCAGTACTTC,CASSCVPGLAGYQETQYF
.,.,TRBJ1-2,15,TRBV7-9,TGTGCCAGCAGCTTAGCGTCGGGTGGGAGTTATGGCTACACCTTC,CASSLASGGSYGYTF
.,TRBD2,TRBJ2-5,16,TRBV25-1,TGTGCCAGCAGTGAGCCGACTAGCGGGGTGGAAGAGACCCAGTACTTC,CASSEPTSGVEETQYF
.,.,TRBJ2-1,15,TRBV10-2,TGCGCCAGCAGTGAGGGAGGGGCCCAGGACAATGAGCAGTTCTTC,CASSEGGAQDNEQFF
.,.,TRBJ2-1,16,TRBV7-9,TGTGCCAGCAGCTACTACTGGAGGGGGCTTCACAATGAGCAGTTCTTC,CASSYYWRGLHNEQFF
.,.,TRBJ2-1,18,TRBV4-2,TGTGCCAGCAGCCAAGTCTGGGGCGGGAACCAGACTTACAATGAGCAGTTCTTC,CASSQVWGGNQTYNEQFF
.,TRBD1,TRBJ1-2,17,TRBV14,TGTGCCAGCAGCCAAGATAGGGTGGGACAGGGAAGGTTTGGCTACACCTTC,CASSQDRVGQGRFGYTF
.,TRBD2,TRBJ2-3,20,TRBV5-1,TGCGCCAGCAGCCCCCAGCCGGGACTAGCGGGAGAAGGAAGTACAGATACGCAGTATTTT,CASSPQPGLAGEGSTDTQYF
few,.,TRBJ2-1,16,TRBV5-1,TGCGCCAGCAGCTACACCCCGGACTCTTCGTACAATGAGCAGTTCTTC,CASSYTPDSSYNEQFF
.,.,TRBJ2-1,15,TRBV25-1,TGTGCCAGCAGTGAATACCCGGGCAGGGGCAATGAGCAGTTCTTC,CASSEYPGRGNEQFF
.,.,TRBJ1-1,16,TRBV5-1,TGCGCCAGCAGCTTGGGACAGGTTCCAATGAACACTGAAGCTTTCTTT,CASSLGQVPMNTEAFF